The 23 T cell receptor beta chains below were found in one sample sequenced in a study of cytomegalovirus exposure and HLA in healthy donors. This PCR relied on a set of 60 Vbeta primers and 13 Jbeta primers. Repertoires were generated with immunoSEQ multiplex PCR, while TCRdb's copy carries only in-frame clones and drops some. Of roughly 100,000 clones listed, approximately 79% were seen once; the top ten hold roughly 5.9%. The sample consisted of PBMCs. These receptors were taken from a man aged 55 to 70 in good health and CMV-seropositive.

This chain joins TRBV10-1 and TRBJ1-1; TRBD1 matches 9 bases. This CDR3 comprises 14 residues. V was pared by 6 bases and J by 4 bases, with 6 bases of the junction left unmatched. Germline-derived CDR1 and CDR2 are WNHNN and SYGVQD (reference sequence). The CDR3 sequence is CASRNRGPSTEAFF. The CDR3 nucleotides read TGCGCCAGCAGGAACAGGGGGCCGAGCACTGAAGCTTTCTTT.

The chain couples TRBV7-2 to TRBJ2-5; 11 bases agree with TRBD2. The CDR3 consists of 17 residues. V shed 3 bases, J shed 2 bases, and the junction held 8 bases outside the gene matches. The germline gives CDR1 SGHTA, CDR2 FQGNSA. For the CDR3, the DNA is TGTGCCAGCAGCTTTAGCGGGGGGGCAAACTTACAAGAGACCCAGTACTTC. Amino acid sequence: CASSFSGGANLQETQYF.

The chain recombines TRBV9 with TRBJ1-1, with D unclear. Trimming cost V 5 bases and J 1 base, with 15 bases left between them. Germline assignment: CDR1 SGDLS and CDR2 YYNGEE. This CDR3 region has 15 residues. CDR3 in amino acids: CASSLLPGGNTEAFF. In DNA form, the CDR3 reads TGTGCCAGCAGTCTACTCCCAGGAGGGAACACTGAAGCTTTCTTT.

The CDR3 sequence: CAISTGGHLNTEAFF. DNA for the CDR3: TGTGCCATATCGACAGGGGGCCACCTGAACACTGAAGCTTTCTTT. This chain links TRBV19 with TRBJ1-1; 10 nucleotides line up with TRBD1. V trimming: 10 bases; J trimming: 0 bases; junction bases outside the gene matches: 8. There are 15 residues in the CDR3. The germline V gene has CDR1 LNHDA and CDR2 SQIVND (reference sequence).

The chain employs TRBV2 and TRBJ2-6; D is unclear. Deletions cut 3 bases from V and 2 bases from J, with 8 bases between. Germline CDR1 is SNHLY and CDR2 is FYNNEI. This CDR3 spans 15 amino acids. Here the CDR3 DNA reads TGTGCCAGCAGTGATTGGGCAGCTGGGGCCAACGTCCTGACTTTC. Residues: CASSDWAAGANVLTF.

This rearrangement joins TRBV19 to TRBJ2-1; D may be TRBD2 (6 bases). Trimming took 3 bases from V and 7 from J, leaving 16 bases between them. Germline V gene data show CDR1 as LNHDA and CDR2 as SQIVND (reference sequence). CDR3 size: 15 residues. This chain's CDR3 is CASSIGPLGGNEQFF. DNA of the CDR3: TGTGCCAGTAGTATTGGGCCCCTCGGGGGTAATGAGCAGTTCTTC.

This clone was counted a few times. The J gene is TRBJ2-5, the V gene TRBV7-9; D is uncertain. The CDR3 runs 12 residues. Per germline, CDR1 SEHNR and CDR2 FQNEAQ (reference sequence). V lost 3 bases to trimming and J lost 5 bases, with 7 bases between them. The CDR3 sequence: CASSFIGETQYF. CDR3 DNA: TGTGCCAGCAGCTTCATCGGGGAGACCCAGTACTTC.

The chain recombines TRBV5-4 with TRBJ1-1, with 7 positions matching TRBD1. Losses at the gene ends were 4 bases for V and 8 bases for J; bases not matched to a gene: 17. Germline values: CDR1 SGHNT, CDR2 YYREEE (reference sequence). The CDR3 runs 16 residues. The DNA for the CDR3 is TGTGCCAGCAGCCCCGGGCCGACAGGGAGGAGGGTGGAAGCTTTCTTT. The encoded protein is CASSPGPTGRRVEAFF. Full variable domain (remainder filled in from reference TRBV5-4 and TRBJ1-1): ETGVTQSPTHLIKTRGQQVTLRCSSQSGHNTVSWYQQALGQGPQFIFQYYREEENGRGNFPPRFSGLQFPNYSSELNVNALELDDSALYLCASSPGPTGRRVEAFFGQGTRLTVV.

This rearrangement joins TRBV28 to TRBJ1-2; tentative D call: TRBD1 (6 bases). Trimming stripped 7 bases from V and 4 bases from J, with 10 bases between. Germline V lookup: CDR1 MDHEN, CDR2 SYDVKM. The CDR3 has 12 amino acids. The CDR3 DNA reads TGTGCCAGCAATACAGGGACCTATGGCTACACCTTC. It is translated as CASNTGTYGYTF.

The chain recombines TRBV11-2 with TRBJ2-7; 8 positions agree with TRBD2. J gave up 2 bases and V 1 base, and 1 base lay outside the gene matches. CDR3 size: 14 residues. Germline CDR1 reads SGHAT; CDR2 reads FQNNGV. The CDR3 here is CASSLAGGPYEQYF. CDR3 DNA: TGTGCCAGCAGCTTAGCGGGGGGGCCCTACGAGCAGTACTTC.

V is TRBV29-1 and J is TRBJ2-5; 7 bases are shared with TRBD1. Germline V CDR1 and CDR2: SQVTM, ANQGSEA. The CDR3 is 12 amino acids. The trim removed 4 bases at V and 4 bases at J, leaving 3 bases unmatched. CDR3 DNA: TGCAGCGTTGCTAGACAGGGAGAGACCCAGTACTTC. Its translation is CSVARQGETQYF.

The chain is built from TRBV2 and TRBJ2-7, with 10 bases fitting TRBD2. J was trimmed by 0 bases and V by 6 bases; bases with no gene match: 5. CDR1 and CDR2 from the germline V gene are SNHLY and FYNNEI. This CDR3 spans 15 amino acids. CDR3 sequence (DNA): TGTGCCAGCAGCATTAGCGGGGGGCCCTCCTACGAGCAGTACTTC. Protein product: CASSISGGPSYEQYF.

The rearrangement joins TRBV15 to TRBJ1-4; 8 bases fit TRBD1. Trimming removed 0 bases from V and 7 bases from J; junction bases left unmatched: 7. This CDR3 is 16 amino acids long. Per the germline V gene, CDR1 is LNHNV and CDR2 is YYDKDF (reference sequence). CDR3 loop: CATSRDQGDRGEKLFF. The CDR3 nucleotides are TGTGCCACCAGCAGAGATCAAGGAGACAGGGGTGAAAAACTGTTTTTT.

This chain connects TRBV9 to TRBJ2-2, with 10 positions matching TRBD1. The CDR3 spans 16 residues. The germline CDR1 and CDR2 sequences are SGDLS and YYNGEE. Trimming at V came to 4 bases and at J to 7 bases, leaving 10 bases not matched to a gene. The CDR3 bases are TGTGCCAGCAGCCCCCGGGACAGGGGAGAGAGCGGGGAGCTGTTTTTT. Amino acid sequence: CASSPRDRGESGELFF. The whole variable domain, remainder taken from reference TRBV9 and TRBJ2-2, is DSGVTQTPKHLITATGQRVTLRCSPRSGDLSVYWYQQSLDQGLQFLIQYYNGEERAKGNILERFSAQQFPDLHSELNLSSLELGDSALYFCASSPRDRGESGELFFGEGSRLTVL.

The CDR3 DNA follows: TGTGCCATCGGGCCAGCGGGGGCTCAAGAGACCCAGTACTTC. This sequence encodes CAIGPAGAQETQYF. V usage is TRBV10-3 and J usage is TRBJ2-5; TRBD2 matches 8 bases. From germline, CDR1 is ENHRY and CDR2 SYGVKD. V lost 8 bases and J lost 2; bases outside the gene matches: 7. CDR3 length: 14 amino acids.

V is TRBV11-1 and J is TRBJ1-2; D is uncertain. This CDR3 has 16 residues. Trimming shortened V by 2 bases and J by 8 bases, and 21 bases separated the two germline ends. Germline values: CDR1 SGHAT, CDR2 FQDESV (reference sequence). The CDR3: CASSLKGGGGFSGYTF. The CDR3 nucleotides are TGTGCCAGCAGCTTAAAAGGCGGTGGAGGCTTTAGCGGCTACACCTTC.

The chain employs TRBV7-2 and TRBJ2-3; TRBD2 matches at 11 bases. Germline trimming cut 5 bases from V and 2 bases from J; bases unmatched to any gene: 6. The CDR3 runs to 16 residues. The germline V gene has CDR1 SGHTA and CDR2 FQGNSA. CDR3: CASSPLGLAVTDTQYF. For the CDR3, the DNA is TGTGCCAGCAGCCCCCTGGGACTAGCGGTCACAGATACGCAGTATTTT.

The chain is built from TRBV28 and TRBJ1-2, with 8 bases matching TRBD1. The germline V gene encodes CDR1 MDHEN and CDR2 SYDVKM. Germline trimming cut 7 bases from V and 8 bases from J; bases unmatched to any gene: 12. The CDR3 spans 14 residues. CDR3 sequence: CASTGGQGVDGYTF. The CDR3 DNA is TGTGCCAGCACCGGAGGACAGGGAGTGGACGGCTACACCTTC.

The rearrangement links TRBV29-1 to TRBJ2-1, with 8 positions matching TRBD1. The CDR3 loop spans 12 amino acids. Per the germline V gene, CDR1 is SQVTM and CDR2 is ANQGSEA. Here the CDR3 DNA reads TGCAGGGGTGACAGGGGTCCCACTGAGCAGTTCTTC. As protein: CRGDRGPTEQFF.

This clone was detected once. The chain recombines TRBV9 with TRBJ2-7; 10 bases fit TRBD1. The CDR3 totals 17 residues. J lost 0 bases, V lost 6 bases, and 12 bases had no gene match. Per the germline V gene, CDR1 is SGDLS and CDR2 is YYNGEE. This CDR3 is CASTRTGGRVSSYEQYF. The CDR3 nucleotides read TGTGCCAGCACCAGGACAGGGGGTAGAGTTAGCTCCTACGAGCAGTACTTC.

The chain links TRBV12-2 to TRBJ1-2; the table's D call, TRBD1, has no DNA check behind it. TRBV12-2 is a documented pseudogene. The CDR3 length is 17 residues. The CDR3 coding sequence is TGTGCAAGTCGCTCGCCCCGAGGACACCCTAGAAGCTATGGCTACACCTTC. This sequence encodes CASRSPRGHPRSYGYTF.

As for this clone: Other DNA variants within this sample encode the same CDR3. The chain joins TRBV11-3 to TRBJ2-2; D call uncertain. Trimming removed 5 bases at V and 7 bases at J, with 17 bases between. CDR1 is SGHNT and CDR2 is YENEEA in the germline V gene. The CDR3 has 15 residues. The CDR3 region has the DNA TGTGCCAGCAGCAACTACGGTGTTAATGACGGGGAGCTGTTTTTT. Its translation: CASSNYGVNDGELFF.

This clone was seen only once. V gene TRBV5-4 combines with J gene TRBJ2-2; weak D call: TRBD2 (5 bases). The V and J ends lost 2 bases and 8 bases respectively, with 16 bases between them. Germline V gives CDR1 SGHNT, CDR2 YYREEE (reference sequence). This CDR3 comprises 15 residues. As DNA, the CDR3 is TGTGCCAGCAGCTTAAATTTGCGAGGGCCGGGGGAGCTGTTTTTT. This encodes CASSLNLRGPGELFF.